This T cell receptor beta chain was profiled in a study of neurological immune-mediated disorders. This clonotype came up many times. Germline V gene data show CDR1 as SGHAT and CDR2 as FQDESV (reference sequence). This CDR3 spans 17 amino acids. J gave up 1 base and V 0 bases, and 5 bases lay outside the gene matches. MiXCR, applied by TCRdb to the 5' RACE reads, yields one record per CDR3 protein. The data hold about 3,900 distinct CDR3 sequences, with about 30% observed a single time. The origin of this receptor is a man in his fifties or sixties with HTLV-1-associated myelopathy (HAM/TSP). Sequencing was carried out using CD8+ T cells from blood. The chain combines TRBV11-1 with TRBJ2-2; the match to TRBD1 covers 7 bases. CDR3: CASSLAPDRVNTGELFF. CDR3 DNA sequence: TGTGCCAGCAGCTTAGCGCCCGACAGGGTGAACACCGGGGAGCTGTTTTTT.